The next 8 T cell receptor beta chains were all read from a single sample in a study of cytotoxic CD8 clonotypes in ibrutinib-treated CLL. Profiling relied on immunoSEQ multiplex PCR, and the TCRdb table lists in-frame clones only, not all of them. This table holds hundreds of thousands of clones, 70% found once. The source was PBMCs, collected after 12 months of ibrutinib treatment. The receptor source for this set is a human donor with chronic lymphocytic leukemia.

The V call is TRBV28, the J call TRBJ2-7; possible D gene TRBD1, 5 bases. The CDR3 contains 15 residues. The germline CDR1 and CDR2 sequences are MDHEN and SYDVKM. V lost 3 bases and J 3 bases, leaving 15 bases between the germline ends. This CDR3 is CASSLGRDPLYEQYF. CDR3 DNA: TGTGCCAGCAGTTTGGGCAGGGATCCCCTCTACGAGCAGTACTTC.

The chain employs TRBV29-1 and TRBJ1-2, with D uncertain. The V end was cut by 0 bases, the J end by 6 bases, with 11 bases between. Germline CDR1 is SQVTM and CDR2 is ANQGSEA. The length of the CDR3 is 13 residues. The CDR3 DNA reads TGCAGCGTTGAAGATCCGGCCAGCCATGGCTACACCTTC. Translation gives CSVEDPASHGYTF.

This clone was picked up one time. The chain employs TRBV18 and TRBJ1-1, with D perhaps TRBD1 (6 bases). The ends were cut back, 4 bases at V and 8 bases at J, with 17 bases in the middle. The germline V gene has CDR1 KGHSH and CDR2 LQKENI. The CDR3 is 14 amino acids. The CDR3 nucleotides are TGTGCCAGCTCACTTATACAGGGTGATCCCGAAGCTTTCTTT. Translation: CASSLIQGDPEAFF.

This clone was observed a handful of times. The rearrangement uses TRBV2 and TRBJ2-1, with TRBD2 as a possible D gene (5 bases). Germline V CDR1 and CDR2: SNHLY, FYNNEI. The CDR3 length is 15 residues. V lost 2 bases to trimming and J lost 0 bases, with 8 bases between them. CDR3 residues: CASSESGSSYNEQFF. The CDR3 DNA follows: TGTGCCAGCAGTGAATCGGGAAGCTCCTACAATGAGCAGTTCTTC.

The V call is TRBV7-9, the J call TRBJ2-3, with 11 bases lining up with TRBD2. The V and J ends lost 1 base and 0 bases, in that order; junction bases with no gene match: 6. CDR1 and CDR2 (germline): SEHNR, FQNEAQ (reference sequence). The CDR3 totals 18 residues. CDR3 loop: CASSLGPSGGPSTDTQYF. The CDR3 DNA is TGTGCCAGCAGCTTAGGTCCTAGCGGGGGGCCTAGCACAGATACGCAGTATTTT.

V is TRBV7-2 and J is TRBJ2-7; 7 positions agree with TRBD1. The CDR3 has 13 amino acids. Per the germline V gene, CDR1 is SGHTA and CDR2 is FQGNSA. Unmatched junction bases numbered 8, after V lost 8 bases and J lost 4 bases. CDR3 sequence reads: CASGTRDSYEQYF. DNA of the CDR3: TGTGCCAGCGGAACACGGGACAGTTACGAGCAGTACTTC.

The chain uses TRBV29-1 and TRBJ2-5, with 8 bases lining up with TRBD2. The CDR3 extends over 13 amino acids. V was clipped by 6 bases and J by 2 bases; unmatched bases: 5. CDR1 and CDR2 from the germline V gene are SQVTM and ANQGSEA. The CDR3 nucleotides are TGCAGCGTGCCGGGGGGGGCACAAGAGACCCAGTACTTC. This codes for CSVPGGAQETQYF.

CDR3 in amino acids: CASSPDRLTYYGYTF. The CDR3 nucleotides are TGTGCCAGCTCACCCGACAGACTTACTTACTATGGCTACACCTTC. V usage is TRBV18 and J usage is TRBJ1-2; a possible D gene is TRBD1 (5 bases). This CDR3 comprises 15 residues. Trimming left V 3 bases short and J 3 bases short, with 14 bases between. CDR1 and CDR2 (germline): KGHSH, LQKENI. Together with reference TRBV18 and TRBJ1-2, the CDR3 gives the full variable domain: NAGVMQNPRHLVRRRGQEARLRCSPMKGHSHVYWYRQLPEEGLKFMVYLQKENIIDESGMPKERFSAEFPKEGPSILRIQQVVRGDSAAYFCASSPDRLTYYGYTFGSGTRLTVV.